This TCR beta chain was sequenced for a study of blood T cell repertoires in COVID-19. At the level of the study: PBMCs, B-cell-depleted T cells, or T cells provided the cDNA or gDNA that made up the material.

Repertoires were generated with immunoSEQ multiplex PCR, while TCRdb's copy carries only in-frame clones and drops some. The data hold some 370,000 clones, with 90% observed a single time. Germline CDR1 reads SGHRS; CDR2 reads YFSETQ. V was pared by 0 bases and J by 1 base, with 4 bases of the junction left unmatched. CDR3 length: 16 residues. The sample was peripheral blood. The chain couples TRBV5-1 to TRBJ2-1; 7 bases align to TRBD2. The TCR comes from a man between 18 and 29 years old with active or convalescent COVID-19. CDR3 coding DNA: TGCGCCAGCAGCTTGGTTCGGGAGGTATCCTACAATGAGCAGTTCTTC. Amino acid sequence: CASSLVREVSYNEQFF.